Shown below are 9 T cell receptor beta chains from a single sample sequenced in a study of CD8 T cells in Susac syndrome (dated by TCRdb to the late 2010s). Libraries were prepared through the immunoSEQ multiplex PCR assay. RNA was extracted with the RNeasy kit and roughly 0.5 to 1 ug was reverse transcribed using random hexamers. TCRdb reprocessing: public reads trimmed at Q25 with fastp, clones called with MiXCR, in-frame beta chains kept. Entries are consolidated by CDR3 protein sequence, retaining the most common genes and DNA. The sample profile shows about 52,000 distinct CDR3 sequences; approximately 93% of them were found once. Of the sample, roughly 0.5% is held by the ten largest clones. Sequencing was done on a sample of CD8+ T cells from PBMCs. The receptors here all came from a human donor with multiple sclerosis.

This chain uses TRBV29-1 with TRBJ1-1, with D unclear. The ends were cut back, 6 bases at V and 1 base at J, with 9 bases in the middle. Germline V gives CDR1 SQVTM, CDR2 ANQGSEA. This CDR3 is built from 12 residues. CDR3 loop: CSVLDPNTEAFF. The DNA for the CDR3 is TGCAGCGTCCTAGACCCGAACACTGAAGCTTTCTTT.

This chain joins TRBV10-3 and TRBJ2-7; 8 nucleotides agree with TRBD2. Germline V gene sequence: CDR1 ENHRY, CDR2 SYGVKD. J lost 2 bases, V lost 4 bases, and 7 bases had no gene match. The CDR3 has 15 amino acids. The CDR3 sequence is CAISGGGGSPYEQYF. DNA of the CDR3: TGTGCCATCAGTGGAGGCGGGGGGTCCCCCTACGAGCAGTACTTC.

The chain couples TRBV27 to TRBJ2-7; D may be TRBD1 or TRBD2 (6 bases each). The CDR3 loop spans 14 amino acids. The V and J ends lost 3 bases and 7 bases respectively, with 16 bases between them. Germline assignment: CDR1 MNHEY and CDR2 SMNVEV (reference sequence). CDR3 protein: CASSFSTAGTEQYF. CDR3 sequence (DNA): TGTGCCAGCAGTTTCTCAACCGCGGGGACAGAGCAGTACTTC.

The chain links TRBV11-2 to TRBJ2-3; D uncertain. CDR3 length equals 11 residues. The germline V gene has CDR1 SGHAT and CDR2 FQNNGV. The V and J ends lost 4 bases and 6 bases respectively, with 5 bases between them. The CDR3 DNA follows: TGTGCCAGCAGCTCTTGGGATACGCAGTATTTT. It is translated as CASSSWDTQYF.

V and J are TRBV9 and TRBJ1-2; D unresolved. Germline values: CDR1 SGDLS, CDR2 YYNGEE. The length of the CDR3 is 13 residues. V was clipped by 4 bases and J by 2 bases, with 9 bases between them. CDR3 DNA sequence: TGTGCCAGCAGCCCAGTTGCAAACTATGGCTACACCTTC. Its protein product is CASSPVANYGYTF.

This chain uses TRBV29-1 with TRBJ2-7; D possibly corresponds to TRBD2 (7 bases). Germline CDR1 is SQVTM and CDR2 is ANQGSEA. CDR3 size: 14 residues. V lost 7 bases, J lost 3 bases, and 19 bases lay in between. In nucleotides, the CDR3 is TGCAGCGCCCGAGAGGGGGGGAATCGCTACGAGCAGTACTTC. It yields the protein CSAREGGNRYEQYF.

A remark on this clonotype: Mismatch with germline at one junction end may stem from a read error. The chain recombines TRBV19 with TRBJ1-2, with D possibly being TRBD1 (5 bases). Germline V gene sequence: CDR1 LNHDA, CDR2 SQIVND (reference sequence). This CDR3 spans 10 amino acids. The DNA of the CDR3 is TGCGGTACTGGGGACGGGGGCTACACCTTC. Its protein product is CGTGDGGYTF. The whole variable domain, filled in from reference TRBV19 and TRBJ1-2, reads DGGITQSPKYLFRKEGQNVTLSCEQNLNHDAMYWYRQDPGQGLRLIYYSQIVNDFQKGDIAEGYSVSREKKESFPLTVTSAQKNPTAFYLCGTGDGGYTFGSGTRLTVV.

This chain links TRBV4-3 with TRBJ2-7; D gene ambiguous. Germline CDR1 reads LGHNA; CDR2 reads YSLEER. The CDR3 runs 15 residues. V was cut by 0 bases and J by 12 bases, with 21 bases left in between. CDR3 sequence reads: CASSQDVSVGPLGYF. In DNA form, the CDR3 reads TGCGCCAGCAGCCAAGATGTGTCTGTGGGCCCCCTCGGGTACTTC.

The chain links TRBV27 to TRBJ1-1; D might be TRBD1 (5 bases). The germline V gene has CDR1 MNHEY and CDR2 SMNVEV (reference sequence). The CDR3 covers 14 residues. V was cut by 6 bases and J by 1 base, with 12 bases left in between. DNA for the CDR3: TGTGCCAGCAGCCCCAGGGATTCGAACACTGAAGCTTTCTTT. It translates to CASSPRDSNTEAFF.